This section outlines one T cell receptor beta chain sequence together with its context. Its antigen is not identified. It was with a sample-barcoded 5' primer and a J-beta primer mix that a second PCR of roughly 7 to 12 cycles was run. TCRdb re-derived calls from the 5' RACE reads in MiXCR, one entry per CDR3 protein. The table includes around 670,000 distinct CDR3 sequences, approximately 30% detected once. This sample was included in a study of blood T cells in healthy people across ages. Findings of the study overall: Donors of long life had a larger count of naive CD4+ cells and greater diversity than aged donors.

Source material: blood. This sequence was found in a woman over 75 in good health.

The chain's CDR3 is CASSQDPDRGNEQFF. The CDR3 bases are TGCGCCAGCAGCCAAGACCCGGACAGGGGGAATGAGCAGTTCTTC. The V call is TRBV4-1, the J call TRBJ2-1; TRBD1 matches 10 bases. CDR3 length: 15 amino acids. The germline CDR1 and CDR2 sequences are MGHRA and YSYEKL. V was clipped by 0 bases and J by 7 bases; unmatched bases: 3.